Listed below are T cell receptor beta chains from one sample, sequenced in a study of T-cell memory formation after mild COVID-19. Each CDR3 protein is one row after TCRdb ran MiXCR on the 5' RACE reads. This repertoire shows approximately 100,000 distinct CDR3 sequences, around 12% found once; its top ten account for around 25%. What was sequenced was PBMCs or a T cell subset sorted from them (not recorded which). The receptors originated from an adult woman who had mild COVID-19 (a few samples of this study predate the infection). Cell type and time point are not known. The CDR3 runs from the conserved cysteine through the conserved F or W. D genes are given only for firm matches. Clone sizes are given selectively: once, few, many, or a class where the clone is expanded.

D gene,clone size,V gene,J gene,CDR3 DNA,CDR3 protein
.,few,TRBV25-1,TRBJ2-7,TGTGCCAGCAGTGCAGGAATTGGGGCCTACGAGCAGTACTTC,CASSAGIGAYEQYF
.,.,TRBV6-5,TRBJ1-3,TGTGCCAGCAGTTATTCGGGTTCCACTGGAAACACCATATATTTT,CASSYSGSTGNTIYF
TRBD1,few,TRBV5-5,TRBJ2-3,TGTGCCAGCAGCTCCCCCTCAGGGGGCCGGGGGTTCCCGGATACGCAGTATTTT,CASSSPSGGRGFPDTQYF
TRBD2,few,TRBV29-1,TRBJ2-1,TGCAGCGTCTCGCGGGGGAGCGATTACAATGAGCAGTTCTTC,CSVSRGSDYNEQFF
TRBD1,few,TRBV7-9,TRBJ1-1,TGTGCCAGCAGCTTCTCCGACAGGGAGACTGAAGCTTTCTTT,CASSFSDRETEAFF
TRBD1,.,TRBV11-2,TRBJ2-5,TGTGCCAGCAGCTTAGCGTTCCCCTCGACAGGGGAAAGACAAGAGACCCAGTACTTC,CASSLAFPSTGERQETQYF
.,.,TRBV2,TRBJ1-5,TGTGCCAGCAGTGAATCAGCTGGGGCTGACAGAACGGATCAGCCCCAGCATTTT,CASSESAGADRTDQPQHF
TRBD2,few,TRBV5-7,TRBJ2-1,TGTGCCAGCAGCTTCAGCGGGAGTTTTAGCAATGAGCAGTTCTTC,CASSFSGSFSNEQFF
TRBD1,few,TRBV6-5,TRBJ2-7,TGTGCCAGCAGTTACTTGGGACAGGGGGCTAACGAGCAGTACTTC,CASSYLGQGANEQYF
TRBD2,.,TRBV12-3/TRBV12-4,TRBJ2-1,TGTGCCAGCAGTACCGGACTAGGCTCCTACAATGAGCAGTTCTTC,CASSTGLGSYNEQFF
.,.,TRBV2,TRBJ1-4,TGTGCCAGCAGTGAGCCCGGGGCAACTAATGAAAAACTGTTTTTT,CASSEPGATNEKLFF
.,once,TRBV7-6,TRBJ2-5,TGTGCCAGCAGCTTAGCTTACGGGAGAGAGACCCAGTACTTC,CASSLAYGRETQYF
.,.,TRBV20-1,TRBJ1-1,TGCAGTGCCGGAACCATCAGGGTAGAGTTAGCTTTCTTT,CSAGTIRVELAFF
.,.,TRBV7-9,TRBJ2-7,TGTGCCAGCAGCGATCGGGTTCACTCCTACGAGCAGTACTTC,CASSDRVHSYEQYF
.,few,TRBV2,TRBJ2-1,TGTGCCAGCAGGGTCCAGGGTATCAATGAGCAGTTCTTC,CASRVQGINEQFF
.,many,TRBV20-1,TRBJ1-5,TGCAGTGCCCTCCCACTCGCAGGGAATCAGCCCCAGCATTTT,CSALPLAGNQPQHF
.,few,TRBV5-8,TRBJ2-7,TGTGCCAGCAGCTTGGGTCTACGGGGCTACGAGCAGTACTTC,CASSLGLRGYEQYF
.,many,TRBV7-9,TRBJ2-1,TGTGCCAGCGCTGACAGGACAGCATACAATGAGCAGTTCTTC,CASADRTAYNEQFF
TRBD2,few,TRBV3-1,TRBJ2-1,TGTGCCAGCAGCCGCGGACTAGCGGGCCTTAGGGATGAGCAGTTCTTC,CASSRGLAGLRDEQFF
.,.,TRBV24-1,TRBJ2-5,TGTGCCACCAGTGATATCGAGGGGCTGGGGGAGACCCAGTACTTC,CATSDIEGLGETQYF
.,.,TRBV9,TRBJ2-7,TGTGCCAGCAGCGGCGGGACAAGTAATTACGAGCAGTACTTC,CASSGGTSNYEQYF
.,many,TRBV4-1,TRBJ2-5,TGCGCCAGCAGCCAAGATTGGGAGACCCAGTACTTC,CASSQDWETQYF
.,.,TRBV12-3/TRBV12-4,TRBJ1-1,TGTGCCAGCAGCCCTGTCCTTAGAGGCACTGAAGCTTTCTTT,CASSPVLRGTEAFF
.,many,TRBV7-9,TRBJ2-1,TGTGCCAGCAGCTTAGCGCAGATGGGGCCTGACTACAATGAGCAGTTCTTC,CASSLAQMGPDYNEQFF
.,few,TRBV7-9,TRBJ2-2,TGTGCCAGCAGCCCTTCTAACACGGGGGAGCTGTTTTTT,CASSPSNTGELFF
TRBD2,few,TRBV6-5,TRBJ2-5,TGTGCCAGCAGTTCGGGACTAGCGGAATCCCAAGAGACCCAGTACTTC,CASSSGLAESQETQYF
TRBD1,few,TRBV29-1,TRBJ1-2,TGCAGCGTCCGGTACCGGGACAGGGCTGAGGGGAATGGCTACACCTTC,CSVRYRDRAEGNGYTF
.,.,TRBV9,TRBJ1-3,TGTGCCAGCAGTGAGTGGGGAAACACCATATATTTT,CASSEWGNTIYF
TRBD1,.,TRBV29-1,TRBJ2-2,TGCAGCGTTGAAGATGGACAGGGGAACACCGGGGAGCTGTTTTTT,CSVEDGQGNTGELFF
TRBD2,medium-sized,TRBV19,TRBJ2-2,TGTGCCAGTTTTTCCACGGGAGGTACCGGGGAGCTGTTTTTT,CASFSTGGTGELFF
TRBD2,.,TRBV13,TRBJ2-7,TGTGCCAGCAGCCCCCTCCGGCGGGAGTCCTACGAGCAGTACTTC,CASSPLRRESYEQYF
TRBD2,.,TRBV24-1,TRBJ2-2,TGTGCCACCAGTTTACGTCCCGGGACTAGCGGACGCACCGGGGAGCTGTTTTTT,CATSLRPGTSGRTGELFF
.,.,TRBV14,TRBJ1-4,TGTGCCAGCAGCCAAGAGGGGACATTCTTTGCAACTAATGAAAAACTGTTTTTT,CASSQEGTFFATNEKLFF
TRBD1,.,TRBV7-9,TRBJ1-2,TGTGCCAGCAGTTCGACAGGGGACGGAGGCTACACCTTC,CASSSTGDGGYTF
TRBD2,few,TRBV15,TRBJ2-5,TGTGCCACCCAGAGCGGGACTAGCGGGATTCAAGAGACCCAGTACTTC,CATQSGTSGIQETQYF
TRBD1,few,TRBV7-9,TRBJ1-4,TGTGCCAGCAGGCCGGGACAGGGTGAAAAACTGTTTTTT,CASRPGQGEKLFF
.,.,TRBV28,TRBJ2-4,TGTGCCAGCAGTTACCTCCCGTGGGCCAAAAACATTCAGTACTTC,CASSYLPWAKNIQYF
.,.,TRBV11-3,TRBJ1-1,TGTGCCAGCAGCTTGGGGCTGTCTGAAGCTTTCTTT,CASSLGLSEAFF
.,many,TRBV7-6,TRBJ2-6,TGTGCCAGCAGCTACGGGTCTACTGGGGCCAACGTCCTGACTTTC,CASSYGSTGANVLTF
.,.,TRBV7-9,TRBJ2-7,TGTGCCAGCAGCAAAACCGGGACGTATGCCTACGAGCAGTACTTC,CASSKTGTYAYEQYF
.,.,TRBV7-8,TRBJ2-3,TGTGCCAGCAGCTCAACTAGGGGGGATACGCAGTATTTT,CASSSTRGDTQYF